A single sample gave rise to the 18 T cell receptor beta chains below, sequenced in a study of T-cell memory formation after mild COVID-19. Each CDR3 protein gets one entry after TCRdb re-called the 5' RACE reads with MiXCR. Counted here are about 90,000 distinct CDR3 sequences, over 13% occurring once; the ten biggest clones make up 39%. The sequenced sample was PBMCs or a T cell subset sorted from them (not recorded which). These receptors were collected from a young man who had mild COVID-19 (a few samples of this study predate the infection). Cell type and time point are not known.

The gene calls are TRBV20-1 and TRBJ2-7, with a weak D call TRBD2 (5 bases). This CDR3 is built from 16 residues. Between the trimmed V and J ends, which lost 0 bases and 2 bases, there was a span of 17 bases. CDR1 is DFQATT and CDR2 is SNEGSKA in the germline V gene (reference sequence). The CDR3 region is CSARDLVWRLPYEQYF. The CDR3 DNA follows: TGCAGTGCTAGAGATCTGGTATGGAGGCTTCCCTACGAGCAGTACTTC.

This clonotype was seen only a few times. The chain links TRBV12-3 or TRBV12-4 to TRBJ2-3; D might be TRBD2 (5 bases). The CDR3 extends over 16 amino acids. V was shortened by 1 base and J by 6 bases, with 17 bases between the two germline ends. CDR3 in DNA: TGTGCCAGCAGTTTAGGCGGCCCGGTGACTATGGATACGCAGTATTTT. This sequence encodes CASSLGGPVTMDTQYF.

This clonotype was seen at least ten times. The V gene is TRBV7-6, the J gene TRBJ2-2, with TRBD2 matching over 13 bases. The V gene end was trimmed by 6 bases and the J gene end by 1 base; junction bases not matched to a gene: 2. The CDR3 consists of 16 residues. Germline CDR1 SGHVS, CDR2 FNYEAQ. This CDR3 is CASSRLAGGNTGELFF. Written as DNA, the CDR3 is TGTGCCAGCAGTCGACTAGCGGGGGGGAACACCGGGGAGCTGTTTTTT.

V usage is TRBV6-5 and J usage is TRBJ2-5; 7 bases map to TRBD1. This CDR3 region has 14 residues. Germline CDR1 MNHEY, CDR2 SVGAGI. The V and J ends lost 4 bases and 7 bases, in that order; junction bases with no gene match: 9. The CDR3 spells CASSSTGDRWTQYF. CDR3 coding DNA: TGTGCCAGCAGTTCTACAGGGGATCGGTGGACCCAGTACTTC.

This clonotype occurred many times. The chain has TRBV6-5 and TRBJ1-1, with D hard to call. CDR3 length equals 16 residues. CDR1 is MNHEY and CDR2 is SVGAGI in the germline V gene. Deletions cut 0 bases from V and 6 bases from J, with 17 bases between. The CDR3 coding sequence is TGTGCCAGCAGTTACTCGATATCTTCATTAGCGGCTGAAGCTTTCTTT. Its translation is CASSYSISSLAAEAFF.

The chain couples TRBV15 to TRBJ2-7; 10 bases align to TRBD1. Germline CDR1 reads LNHNV; CDR2 reads YYDKDF (reference sequence). V gave up 5 bases and J gave up 2 bases; unmatched junction bases: 9. The CDR3 runs to 16 residues. CDR3 DNA sequence: TGTGCCACCAGCGGGCCCCGGGACAGGGGAACCTACGAGCAGTACTTC. Its translation is CATSGPRDRGTYEQYF.

This chain uses TRBV29-1 with TRBJ2-2; D might be TRBD1 (6 bases). Trimming took off 4 bases at V and 2 bases at J, with 14 bases between the two ends. The CDR3 is 15 residues long. Germline CDR1 is SQVTM and CDR2 is ANQGSEA. As DNA, the CDR3 is TGCAGCGTTGTTCGGGCAGGGGACAACACCGGGGAGCTGTTTTTT. It encodes CSVVRAGDNTGELFF.

The V and J genes are TRBV19 and TRBJ2-7, with 8 bases matching TRBD1. V shed 7 bases and J 7 bases; nucleotides not matched to a gene: 9. The CDR3 extends over 13 amino acids. In germline, CDR1 is LNHDA, CDR2 SQIVND (reference sequence). The CDR3 nucleotides read TGTGCCAGTACGGGACAGGCGATTGGGGAGCAGTACTTC. Translating gives CASTGQAIGEQYF.

The chain carries TRBV10-3 and TRBJ2-4; D is possibly TRBD2 (5 bases). V dropped 5 bases and J dropped 8 bases, with 13 bases sitting between them. The CDR3 runs to 13 residues. In germline, CDR1 is ENHRY, CDR2 SYGVKD. The CDR3 DNA reads as TGTGCCATCAGTCACACGGGGTCGGACATTCAGTACTTC. Translated: CAISHTGSDIQYF.

This clonotype was observed a handful of times. The CDR3 here is CASSPRMGLSEPQHF. The CDR3 region has the DNA TGTGCCAGCAGCCCGCGAATGGGACTCTCGGAGCCCCAGCATTTT. This chain joins TRBV3-1 and TRBJ1-5; tentatively, D is TRBD1 (5 bases). V lost 4 bases and J 8 bases, leaving 18 bases between the germline ends. The CDR3 is 15 residues long. The germline gives CDR1 LGHDT, CDR2 YNNKEL (reference sequence). Supplemented by reference TRBV3-1 and TRBJ1-5, the full variable domain reads DTAVSQTPKYLVTQMGNDKSIKCEQNLGHDTMYWYKQDSKKFLKIMFSYNNKELIINETVPNRFSPKSPDKAHLNLHINSLELGDSAVYFCASSPRMGLSEPQHFGDGTRLSIL.

In DNA form, the CDR3 reads TGTGCCAGCAGCCCGGGACTAGCGGGGAACGAGCAGTACTTC. Encoded protein: CASSPGLAGNEQYF. This chain connects TRBV5-4 to TRBJ2-7; 13 bases align to TRBD2. This CDR3 is 14 amino acids long. The V gene end was trimmed by 4 bases and the J gene end by 5 bases; junction bases not matched to a gene: 3. Germline CDR1 and CDR2: SGHNT and YYREEE (reference sequence). Complete variable domain (other parts from reference TRBV5-4 and TRBJ2-7): ETGVTQSPTHLIKTRGQQVTLRCSSQSGHNTVSWYQQALGQGPQFIFQYYREEENGRGNFPPRFSGLQFPNYSSELNVNALELDDSALYLCASSPGLAGNEQYFGPGTRLTVT.

The V call is TRBV19, the J call TRBJ2-1; the match to TRBD2 covers 8 bases. This CDR3 contains 11 residues. Germline V gives CDR1 LNHDA, CDR2 SQIVND (reference sequence). V was clipped by 7 bases and J by 10 bases; unmatched bases: 3. The CDR3 nucleotides are TGTGCCAGTAATGGCGGGAGGGAGCAGTTCTTC. This gives the protein CASNGGREQFF. Full variable domain (remainder filled in from reference TRBV19 and TRBJ2-1): DGGITQSPKYLFRKEGQNVTLSCEQNLNHDAMYWYRQDPGQGLRLIYYSQIVNDFQKGDIAEGYSVSREKKESFPLTVTSAQKNPTAFYLCASNGGREQFFGPGTRLTVL.

The chain uses TRBV6-5 and TRBJ2-5, with no clear D. The CDR3 spans 16 residues. Per germline, CDR1 MNHEY and CDR2 SVGAGI. V lost 0 bases to trimming and J lost 0 bases, with 11 bases between them. The CDR3 nucleotides are TGTGCCAGCAGTTACTCAAGCGCGGTAAACCAAGAGACCCAGTACTTC. Translating gives CASSYSSAVNQETQYF.

The chain links TRBV21-1 to TRBJ1-5. TRBV21-1 is noted as a pseudogene. The CDR3 length is 11 residues. The chain's CDR3 is CASSFNQPQHF. CDR3 nucleotides: TGTGCCAGCAGTTTCAATCAGCCCCAGCATTTT.

This clonotype was recorded a few times. The J gene is TRBJ2-7, the V gene TRBV12-3 or TRBV12-4, with 8 nucleotides matching TRBD1. CDR3 length: 13 amino acids. V dropped 6 bases and J dropped 7; count of bases not matched to a gene: 8. The CDR3 region is CASRAGQGREQYV. DNA of the CDR3: TGTGCCAGCAGAGCCGGACAGGGCAGGGAGCAGTACGTC.

There are a few counts of this clonotype. The chain carries TRBV20-1 and TRBJ2-5, with unresolved D. Germline V CDR1 and CDR2: DFQATT, SNEGSKA (reference sequence). CDR3 size: 13 residues. The V gene lost 3 bases and the J gene lost 4 bases, with 12 bases spanning the gap. The CDR3 nucleotides are TGCAGTGCTAGGCGCCCGGCTCCAGAGACCCAGTACTTC. It codes for CSARRPAPETQYF.

The chain combines TRBV19 with TRBJ1-2; D gene unclear. Looked up from germline, CDR1 is LNHDA and CDR2 is SQIVND (reference sequence). The CDR3 is 13 amino acids. Trimming took 3 bases from V and 1 from J, leaving 6 bases between them. The CDR3 loop reads CASSMVGNYGYTF. The CDR3 DNA follows: TGTGCCAGTAGTATGGTGGGTAACTATGGCTACACCTTC.

This clonotype was seen more than once but under ten times. This chain uses TRBV11-2 with TRBJ1-4; 10 positions agree with TRBD1. Unmatched junction bases numbered 8, after V lost 5 bases and J lost 8 bases. The CDR3 runs to 15 residues. The germline CDR1 and CDR2 sequences are SGHAT and FQNNGV. The CDR3: CASSPTGGLWEKLFF. CDR3 coding DNA: TGTGCCAGCAGCCCGACAGGGGGCCTTTGGGAAAAACTGTTTTTT.